This T cell receptor (beta chain) was recorded in a study of blood T cell repertoires in COVID-19. In the 2 weeks before study entry, exposed participants met a COVID-19 case, which was PCR-confirmed or clinician-diagnosed. This clone has only a few counts. The V segment lost 3 bases and the J segment 5 bases; nucleotides outside the gene matches: 14. Germline CDR1 reads GTSNPN; CDR2 reads SVGIG (reference sequence). The CDR3 contains 18 residues. This table comes from immunoSEQ multiplex PCR, and its TCRdb copy is limited to in-frame clones, with some not included. This table holds about 180,000 clones, 80% found once.

This sequence joins TRBV30 and TRBJ1-5, with 12 bases fitting TRBD1. The source of this sequence is a man in his 60s who had been exposed to COVID-19. The sequenced sample consisted of PBMCs or T cells enriched from blood (not recorded which). The CDR3 DNA sequence: TGTGCCTGGAGCGAGGGACAGGGGGCCCGACCGACTTATCAGCCCCAGCATTTT. Translating it yields CAWSEGQGARPTYQPQHF.